The entry below gives a single T cell receptor (beta chain) sequence along with its context. Here immunoSEQ multiplex PCR was the method, and the copy in TCRdb shows in-frame clones only, minus some. The table lists about 580,000 clones, roughly 98% of them singletons. Naivety among CD8 cells was defined by CD45RO negativity and positive CCR7 selection, thereby excluding terminally differentiated effector memory CD45RA+ cells. None of the donors, who were healthy HIV-negative adults, had recently had acute infections or vaccinations. This sample stems from a study of shared clonotypes between healthy human individuals. This TCR was sampled from a man aged 30 to 39 in good health. Sequenced input: naive CD8+ T cells sorted from blood.

The CDR3 nucleotides read TGTGCCAGCAGTCTCGGACTACCGCCTTCGGAGACCCAGTACTTC. Protein sequence: CASSLGLPPSETQYF. The J gene is TRBJ2-5, the V gene TRBV27; perhaps TRBD2 as D (6 bases). Per the germline V gene, CDR1 is MNHEY and CDR2 is SMNVEV (reference sequence). The CDR3 runs to 15 residues. The V end was cut by 5 bases, the J end by 5 bases, with 18 bases between.